This T cell receptor (beta chain) is from a study of read filtering for tumor transcriptome and immune sequencing. Points from the study as a whole: Compared with RNA-seq, IR-seq gave much higher clonotype depth and reliability.

The table lists this clonotype with many counts. Its antigen is unknown. Germline CDR1 is SGHTA and CDR2 is FQGNSA. The V segment lost 3 bases and the J segment 4 bases; nucleotides outside the gene matches: 8. This CDR3 is 16 amino acids long. Bone marrow was sampled from every patient at the time of active disease. From approximately 430 ng of RNA, a library with molecular barcoded alpha/delta and beta/gamma adaptors was made. TCRdb passed the reads through MiXCR, listing each CDR3 protein once. The sample holds tens of thousands of distinct CDR3 sequences, roughly a fifth seen once. The chain couples TRBV7-2 to TRBJ2-7; 11 bases align to TRBD2. Specimen: a population of CD138-negative cells sorted from bone marrow. The sequence derives from a donor aged 40 or older with multiple myeloma. The CDR3 sequence is CASSFPGTSGAYEQYF. The CDR3 DNA is TGTGCCAGCAGCTTCCCCGGGACTAGCGGAGCGTACGAGCAGTACTTC. Looking up the rest from reference TRBV7-2 and TRBJ2-7 gives the full variable domain: GAGVSQSPSNKVTEKGKDVELRCDPISGHTALYWYRQSLGQGLEFLIYFQGNSAPDKSGLPSDRFSAERTGGSVSTLTIQRTQQEDSAVYLCASSFPGTSGAYEQYFGPGTRLTVT.